The text below deals with one T cell receptor (beta chain). Its antigen is currently unknown. Germline loops: CDR1 SGDLS, CDR2 YYNGEE. The CDR3 loop spans 15 amino acids. Trimming stripped 4 bases from V and 4 bases from J, with 17 bases between. The sample belongs to a study of graft-versus-host responses after intestinal transplantation. The method was immunoSEQ multiplex PCR; TCRdb's version includes in-frame clones alone and lacks a portion of them. The profile shows just over 85,000 clones, 85% to 95% of them singletons. Sequencing used unstimulated CD8+ T cells sorted from spleen or lymph node cells, obtained before transplant. The receptor was isolated from a human donor who was the organ donor for an intestinal transplant. This sequence joins TRBV9 and TRBJ1-2, with D perhaps TRBD1 (6 bases). CDR3 DNA: TGTGCCAGCAGCACAGGGCTGACAGGTTCCTATGGCTACACCTTC. It codes for CASSTGLTGSYGYTF.